The clone carrying this TCR beta chain came up a few times. Antigen unknown. The data were obtained in a study of CD8 T cells in ankylosing spondylitis. V dropped 3 bases and J dropped 6; count of bases not matched to a gene: 12. CDR3 size: 16 residues. Germline-derived CDR1 and CDR2 are GTSNPN and SVGIG (reference sequence). Quantitative 5'-RACE with molecular barcodes was used to make the TCR beta libraries. TCRdb redid the calling of the 5' RACE reads with MiXCR, one entry per CDR3 protein. The sample lists about 90,000 distinct CDR3 sequences; approximately 8.9% were seen once. Findings and caveats of the study: Earlier literature documents some of the motif variants in reactive arthritis synovial fluid and blood. Ankylosing spondylitis blood appeared to be characterized by a TCR beta motif of several highly homologous variants. Disease-linked clones reportedly showed significant enrichment in matched ankylosing spondylitis synovial fluid.

The material sequenced was blood, either unsorted or a sorted T cell fraction (not recorded which). This sequence was found in a male donor with ankylosing spondylitis. This chain uses TRBV30 with TRBJ2-2, with 8 bases identical to TRBD1. DNA for the CDR3: TGTGCCTGGAGACGCAAGGACAGGGTAGGGTCCGGGGAGCTGTTTTTT. Residues: CAWRRKDRVGSGELFF.